Each of the 17 T cell receptor beta chains below was sequenced from the same sample in a study of control samples from healthy donors and cancer patients. Assay used: immunoSEQ multiplex PCR; TCRdb lists only in-frame clones, some missing. The sample has roughly 83,000 clones, roughly 82% seen once. Sequenced sample: blood. The receptors come from a woman aged 55 to 70 in good health.

This chain uses TRBV28 with TRBJ1-2, with D perhaps TRBD1 (5 bases). Trimming shortened V by 3 bases and J by 2 bases, and 10 bases separated the two germline ends. The CDR3 spans 14 residues. Per germline, CDR1 MDHEN and CDR2 SYDVKM. The CDR3 bases are TGTGCCAGCAGTTTCCTAGACAGCAACTATGGCTACACCTTC. This encodes CASSFLDSNYGYTF.

The chain recombines TRBV7-2 with TRBJ2-5; 7 nucleotides line up with TRBD2. Germline lookup yields CDR1 SGHTA and CDR2 FQGNSA. The junction had 11 bases not matched to a gene; V was cut back by 3 bases and J by 4 bases. The CDR3 is 16 amino acids. CDR3 in amino acids: CASSFGGTSVGETQYF. The CDR3 nucleotides are TGTGCCAGCAGCTTCGGTGGTACTAGCGTTGGAGAGACCCAGTACTTC. Full variable domain (remainder filled in from reference TRBV7-2 and TRBJ2-5): GAGVSQSPSNKVTEKGKDVELRCDPISGHTALYWYRQSLGQGLEFLIYFQGNSAPDKSGLPSDRFSAERTGGSVSTLTIQRTQQEDSAVYLCASSFGGTSVGETQYFGPGTRLLVL.

V and J are TRBV18 and TRBJ1-1; TRBD1 agrees at 8 bases. The J segment lost 11 bases and the V segment lost 4 bases, leaving 24 bases of the junction unmatched. From germline, CDR1 is KGHSH and CDR2 LQKENI. The CDR3 loop spans 18 amino acids. The CDR3 loop reads CASSLGQGPTTGTEGAFF. The CDR3 DNA is TGTGCCAGCTCACTAGGACAGGGACCCACGACAGGGACGGAAGGGGCTTTCTTT. The complete variable domain, with remaining parts taken from reference TRBV18 and TRBJ1-1, reads NAGVMQNPRHLVRRRGQEARLRCSPMKGHSHVYWYRQLPEEGLKFMVYLQKENIIDESGMPKERFSAEFPKEGPSILRIQQVVRGDSAAYFCASSLGQGPTTGTEGAFFGQGTRLTVV.

This chain connects TRBV7-9 to TRBJ2-1; possibly TRBD1 for D (6 bases). V lost 5 bases, J lost 3 bases, and 26 bases lay in between. Looked up from germline, CDR1 is SEHNR and CDR2 is FQNEAQ (reference sequence). The CDR3 covers 19 residues. CDR3 DNA sequence: TGTGCCAGCAGCCGACGGGACACCATTAGACAGGTTCTCTACAATGAGCAGTTCTTC. It is translated as CASSRRDTIRQVLYNEQFF.

J is TRBJ1-5 and V is TRBV3-1 (or the pseudogene TRBV3-2); D remains unclear. The CDR3 consists of 14 residues. The ends were cut back, 3 bases at V and 7 bases at J, with 13 bases in the middle. From germline, CDR1 is LGHDT and CDR2 YNNKEL (reference sequence). This CDR3 is CASSHPGRGQPQHF. For the CDR3, the DNA is TGTGCCAGCAGCCATCCCGGTCGGGGACAGCCCCAGCATTTT.

The chain joins TRBV6-5 to TRBJ2-6; D might be TRBD1 (5 bases). V lost 2 bases and J lost 2, with 10 bases in between. Germline loops: CDR1 MNHEY, CDR2 SVGAGI. The CDR3 has 16 residues. In nucleotides, the CDR3 is TGTGCCAGCAGTTACGGTTCAGGGACTGGGGCCAACGTCCTGACTTTC. Amino acid sequence: CASSYGSGTGANVLTF.

This sequence joins TRBV11-3 and TRBJ2-2; TRBD1 might be the D (6 bases). The ends were cut back, 5 bases at V and 0 bases at J, with 13 bases in the middle. The CDR3 spans 16 residues. The germline CDR1 and CDR2 sequences are SGHNT and YENEEA. Here the CDR3 reads CASSQGAGANTGELFF. CDR3 sequence (DNA): TGTGCCAGCAGCCAAGGGGCAGGGGCGAACACCGGGGAGCTGTTTTTT.

This chain joins TRBV5-1 and TRBJ2-1; 8 bases match TRBD1. This CDR3 has 15 residues. From germline, CDR1 is SGHRS and CDR2 YFSETQ. V was pared by 5 bases and J by 5 bases, with 9 bases of the junction left unmatched. For the CDR3, the DNA is TGCGCCAGCAGAACTCGGACAGGGTTGAACAATGAGCAGTTCTTC. Amino acids: CASRTRTGLNNEQFF. The complete variable domain, with remaining parts taken from reference TRBV5-1 and TRBJ2-1, reads KAGVTQTPRYLIKTRGQQVTLSCSPISGHRSVSWYQQTPGQGLQFLFEYFSETQRNKGNFPGRFSGRQFSNSRSEMNVSTLELGDSALYLCASRTRTGLNNEQFFGPGTRLTVL.

A few counts support this clone. The chain carries TRBV11-3 and TRBJ2-3, with a possible D match to TRBD1 (6 bases). Trimming shortened V by 1 base and J by 2 bases, and 19 bases separated the two germline ends. The CDR3 runs to 18 residues. CDR1 and CDR2 (germline): SGHNT, YENEEA. Here the CDR3 reads CASSLGSNRDTNTDTQYF. The CDR3 nucleotides read TGTGCCAGCAGCTTAGGCTCTAATCGGGACACGAACACAGATACGCAGTATTTT.

The chain has TRBV7-9 and TRBJ1-5; D remains ambiguous. The germline V and J ends were trimmed by 2 bases and 1 base, with 0 bases remaining between them. Germline assignment: CDR1 SEHNR and CDR2 FQNEAQ (reference sequence). The CDR3 is 12 amino acids. The CDR3 nucleotides read TGTGCCAGCAGCTTAAGCAATCAGCCCCAGCATTTT. Amino acid sequence: CASSLSNQPQHF.

The rearrangement links TRBV10-2 to TRBJ1-2, with D tentatively TRBD1 (6 bases). CDR3 length: 13 residues. V was trimmed by 10 bases and J by 2 bases, leaving 14 bases between them. Germline V gene lookup returns CDR1 WSHSY and CDR2 SAAADI. The CDR3, as DNA: TGCGCCACCAGGGGAACAGGGAACTATGGCTACACCTTC. It codes for CATRGTGNYGYTF.

The chain combines TRBV4-3 with TRBJ1-2; D is ambiguous. The germline gives CDR1 LGHNA, CDR2 YSLEER. V was trimmed by 1 base and J by 0 bases, leaving 9 bases between them. The CDR3 runs to 15 residues. This CDR3 is CASSQGRFSNYGYTF. The CDR3 coding sequence is TGCGCCAGCAGCCAAGGGCGGTTTTCTAACTATGGCTACACCTTC.

The chain joins TRBV5-1 to TRBJ2-7, with D perhaps matching TRBD1 (5 bases). The CDR3 loop spans 16 amino acids. CDR1 and CDR2 from the germline V gene are SGHRS and YFSETQ. V lost 1 base, J lost 0 bases, and 14 bases lay in between. The CDR3 nucleotides read TGCGCCAGCAGCTTGTCTAGGCAGGGAAGCTCCTACGAGCAGTACTTC. Translated, it gives CASSLSRQGSSYEQYF.

This chain links TRBV5-1 with TRBJ2-1; D is perhaps TRBD2 (6 bases). The CDR3 is 16 residues long. The V gene lost 0 bases and the J gene lost 0 bases, with 10 bases spanning the gap. Germline V lookup: CDR1 SGHRS, CDR2 YFSETQ. CDR3 DNA: TGCGCCAGCAGCTTGGCTGGGCGGGGCTCCTACAATGAGCAGTTCTTC. It is translated as CASSLAGRGSYNEQFF.

The V gene is TRBV29-1, the J gene TRBJ2-7; D ambiguous. The length of the CDR3 is 14 residues. The germline V and J ends were trimmed by 4 bases and 2 bases, with 15 bases remaining between them. Germline assignment: CDR1 SQVTM and CDR2 ANQGSEA. The DNA of the CDR3 is TGCAGCGTTGGTAAGGGTCAAAACCCCTACGAGCAGTACTTC. Its protein product is CSVGKGQNPYEQYF.

The chain employs TRBV7-2 and TRBJ2-7, with TRBD1 matching 11 bases. The length of the CDR3 is 16 residues. With 0 bases clipped from V and 1 base from J, the junction kept 2 bases outside the gene matches. Per germline, CDR1 SGHTA and CDR2 FQGNSA. The CDR3 DNA follows: TGTGCCAGCAGCTTAGCGGGGACAGGGGGGTCCTACGAGCAGTACTTC. Translation gives CASSLAGTGGSYEQYF.

The gene calls are TRBV18 and TRBJ2-1, with 8 positions matching TRBD2. This CDR3 comprises 14 residues. Unmatched junction bases numbered 4, after V lost 3 bases and J lost 6 bases. CDR1 and CDR2 from the germline V gene are KGHSH and LQKENI. CDR3 loop: CASSPGTRFNEQFF. The CDR3 nucleotides read TGTGCCAGCTCACCGGGGACTAGATTCAATGAGCAGTTCTTC.